These 8 T cell receptor beta chains were sequenced from one sample in a study of blood T cell repertoires in COVID-19. The protocol was immunoSEQ multiplex PCR, while the TCRdb copy is restricted to in-frame clones and leaves out a portion. The profile shows about 200,000 clones, approximately 84% of them singletons. The sequenced sample was peripheral blood. The receptors shown here come from a man aged 50 to 60 with acute or convalescent COVID-19.

The chain carries TRBV18 and TRBJ1-1, with 10 bases matching TRBD1. This CDR3 comprises 12 residues. V was pared by 8 bases and J by 12 bases, with 9 bases of the junction left unmatched. Germline lookup yields CDR1 KGHSH and CDR2 LQKENI. DNA for the CDR3: TGTGCCAGCCGCCGGGACAGGGGATCGTCTTTCTTT. Encoded protein: CASRRDRGSSFF.

The chain combines TRBV5-5 with TRBJ2-7, with 10 bases fitting TRBD1. After removal of 2 bases from V and 0 bases from J, the junction contained 5 bases not matched to a gene. The CDR3 length is 16 residues. Germline V lookup: CDR1 SGHKS, CDR2 YYEKEE (reference sequence). The CDR3 nucleotides are TGTGCCAGCAGCTTAGGGACAGGGGTAAGCTCCTACGAGCAGTACTTC. Protein: CASSLGTGVSSYEQYF.

In DNA, the CDR3 is TGTGCCAGCTCAGGGACAGGAAGGCCCACCTTGAACACTGAAGCTTTCTTT. It encodes CASSGTGRPTLNTEAFF. This chain connects TRBV18 to TRBJ1-1; 8 nucleotides agree with TRBD1. Per the germline V gene, CDR1 is KGHSH and CDR2 is LQKENI. This CDR3 spans 17 amino acids. After removal of 5 bases from V and 0 bases from J, the junction contained 11 bases not matched to a gene.

The V and J genes are TRBV30 and TRBJ1-3; D may be TRBD1 (6 bases). CDR3 length: 13 residues. Per the germline V gene, CDR1 is GTSNPN and CDR2 is SVGIG (reference sequence). V was clipped by 7 bases and J by 2 bases, with 12 bases between them. Here the CDR3 reads CAYGGYAGNTIYF. Here the CDR3 DNA reads TGTGCCTATGGGGGCTATGCTGGAAACACCATATATTTT.

The table lists this clone with a few counts. The chain links TRBV7-8 to TRBJ1-6; 8 bases fit TRBD1. CDR3 size: 16 residues. Germline CDR1 SGHVS, CDR2 FQNEAQ. Trimming removed 5 bases from V and 8 bases from J; junction bases left unmatched: 11. The CDR3 spells CASSIGTGLADSPLHF. DNA for the CDR3: TGTGCCAGCAGCATTGGGACAGGCTTAGCGGATTCACCCCTCCACTTT.

This clone came up once. The chain combines TRBV6-6 with TRBJ1-4; TRBD1 matches at 8 bases. Trimming cost V 2 bases and J 8 bases; bases outside gene matches: 7. The CDR3 extends over 15 amino acids. The germline gives CDR1 MNHNY, CDR2 SVGAGI (reference sequence). In nucleotides, the CDR3 is TGTGCCAGCAGTTACCCAGACAGGGGAAGCGAAAAACTGTTTTTT. Translated, it gives CASSYPDRGSEKLFF.

J is TRBJ1-4 and V is TRBV4-1; D is possibly TRBD1 (6 bases). There are 13 residues in the CDR3. V lost 5 bases, J lost 6 bases, and 10 bases lay in between. In germline, CDR1 is MGHRA, CDR2 YSYEKL. CDR3: CASSTRQDEKLFF. For the CDR3, the DNA is TGCGCCAGCAGCACCCGACAGGATGAAAAACTGTTTTTT.

The chain employs TRBV24-1 and TRBJ2-1, with 10 bases matching TRBD1. Germline V lookup: CDR1 KGHDR, CDR2 SFDVKD. The V gene end was trimmed by 6 bases and the J gene end by 0 bases; junction bases not matched to a gene: 7. The CDR3 has 17 residues. Here the CDR3 reads CATSPSTGGISYNEQFF. The CDR3 DNA follows: TGTGCCACCAGTCCCTCGACAGGGGGCATCTCCTACAATGAGCAGTTCTTC.